Below are 2 T cell receptor beta chains sequenced from a single sample in a study of CD8 T cells in Susac syndrome. An input of about 0.45 to 1 ug of RNA was subjected to reverse transcription using random hexamers. MiXCR, applied by TCRdb to the immunoSEQ multiplex PCR reads, yields one record per CDR3 protein. The table lists roughly 130,000 distinct CDR3 sequences, roughly 94% of them singletons. Sample: CD4+ T cells from PBMCs. These TCRs come from a human donor with multiple sclerosis.

V is TRBV6-2 or TRBV6-3 and J is TRBJ2-2; TRBD1 matches 7 bases. The CDR3 has 14 residues. Germline CDR1 MNHEY, CDR2 SVGEGT. V lost 8 bases and J lost 7; bases outside the gene matches: 10. CDR3 bases: TGTGCCAGCCACCGGCCGCAGGGGGTCGGGGAGCTGTTTTTT. Its translation: CASHRPQGVGELFF.

This chain links TRBV9 with TRBJ2-7, with 8 bases fitting TRBD2. The junction had 9 bases not matched to a gene; V was cut back by 4 bases and J by 3 bases. Germline lookup yields CDR1 SGDLS and CDR2 YYNGEE. The CDR3 covers 15 residues. CDR3 nucleotides: TGTGCCAGCAGCCCGAGACTAGCGACTCTCTACGAGCAGTACTTC. Protein sequence: CASSPRLATLYEQYF.